This TCR beta chain derives from a study of blood T cell repertoires in COVID-19. Overall study: Acute and convalescent COVID-19 samples came from the United States, Italy and Spain. Sources were T cells, B-cell-depleted T cells, or PBMCs; the material itself was cDNA or gDNA.

As handled by the study authors: Amplification of reference gene primers provided the estimated nucleated cell counts. Sequenced by immunoSEQ multiplex PCR; TCRdb stores in-frame clones only, minus some. V, J and clone size are taken as reported in that table, and D and trimming were inferred from the DNA itself. The sample lists approximately 170,000 clones, around 80% occurring once. Germline V gene sequence: CDR1 MNHEY, CDR2 SVGAGI. This CDR3 contains 14 residues. V lost 5 bases, J lost 1 base, and 4 bases stayed unmatched. Sequenced input: peripheral blood. This receptor was identified in a man aged 55 to 70 with active or convalescent COVID-19. The V and J genes are TRBV6-5 and TRBJ1-2; 7 nucleotides line up with TRBD1. CDR3 sequence: CASSRTGVNYGYTF. For the CDR3, the DNA is TGTGCCAGCAGTCGGACAGGAGTTAACTATGGCTACACCTTC.